Here is one T cell receptor beta chain with its context. The clone's antigen remains unknown. No quality values exist for individual bases; no much larger clone is one base distant. The data are from a study of T cell repertoires in cytomegalovirus infection (dated by TCRdb to about 2019). Background for the entire study: The peptide stimulations were aimed at well-studied HLA-B-restricted epitopes as well as recently identified HLA-C-restricted CMV epitopes, whose presentation resists viral immunomodulation. Donor HLA type was relevant to the analysis, because carriage of CMV infection together with the matching HLA type was indicated by public TCR beta signatures.

The CDR1 and CDR2 encoded by the germline V gene are LGHNA and YNFKEQ. The CDR3 holds 13 amino acids from the cysteine to the phenylalanine. Only the CDR3 part of the read is kept: 39 bases, read in frame from the first base. Cut back by 0 bases and 4 bases, the V and J ends lie 7 bases apart. The sequencer was an Illumina HiSeq 1500. TCRdb reprocessing: public reads trimmed at Q25 with fastp, clones called with MiXCR, in-frame beta chains kept. Rows are unified per CDR3 protein, each entry keeping the most common DNA and genes. The sample table holds 200,000 to 250,000 distinct CDR3 sequences, of which around 40% were seen once. The ten top clones hold 55% to 60% of the sample. Summary of the overall study and its limitations: The ex vivo response was dominated by HLA-C-restricted CMV-specific TCR beta clonotypes, and the single most frequent clonotype in two of eight donors was supplied by these HLA-C-restricted clonotypes. Carriers of CMV infection plus the relevant HLA type were discriminated by the cumulative frequency of public TCR beta family members in the study cohort and in an independent roughly 370-donor cohort.

Reading the label with the study, this specimen's treatment or condition is: in vitro stimulation with specific CMV peptide epitopes to enrich CMV-specific T cells. Sample: CD8+ T cells from cultured PBMCs, taken from culture after CMV antigen stimulation. This clonotype was obtained from a human donor in good health (CMV status not recorded). Some clones in this sample may be carry-over from other donors' samples. The chain is assembled from TRBV4-2 and TRBJ2-7; tentative D gene TRBD2, with 6 bases matching. The DNA is as follows: TGTGCCAGCAGCCAAGAAGGAGGGTACGAGCAGTACTTC. It encodes CASSQEGGYEQYF.